Listed here are 17 T cell receptor beta chains from one sample, sequenced in a study of cytomegalovirus exposure and HLA in healthy donors. PCR primers comprised 60 Vbeta and 13 Jbeta primers. The method was immunoSEQ multiplex PCR; TCRdb's version includes in-frame clones alone and lacks a portion of them. Of about 160,000 clones in the sample, about four fifths were seen once. Material for sequencing was PBMCs. The receptors shown here come from a male donor in good health and CMV-seronegative.

The V and J genes are TRBV5-4 and TRBJ1-2, with TRBD1 identical over 7 bases. The CDR3 consists of 14 residues. The V segment lost 0 bases and the J segment 2 bases; nucleotides outside the gene matches: 1. Germline CDR1 reads SGHNT; CDR2 reads YYREEE (reference sequence). The CDR3 region has the DNA TGTGCCAGCAGCTTGGGGGGACAGAACTATGGCTACACCTTC. Its protein product is CASSLGGQNYGYTF. Full variable domain (missing parts from reference TRBV5-4 and TRBJ1-2): ETGVTQSPTHLIKTRGQQVTLRCSSQSGHNTVSWYQQALGQGPQFIFQYYREEENGRGNFPPRFSGLQFPNYSSELNVNALELDDSALYLCASSLGGQNYGYTFGSGTRLTVV.

This clone was counted a few times. The chain is built from TRBV7-8 and TRBJ1-1; a weak D match, TRBD1 (5 bases). The CDR3 totals 14 residues. The germline V gene has CDR1 SGHVS and CDR2 FQNEAQ. Trimming cost V 6 bases and J 1 base, with 12 bases left between them. CDR3 loop: CASRLGTGNTEAFF. The DNA for the CDR3 is TGTGCCAGCAGGTTGGGGACTGGGAACACTGAAGCTTTCTTT.

CDR3 amino acids: CASSLGGGNTIYF. DNA of the CDR3: TGTGCCAGCAGCTTAGGCGGGGGAAACACCATATATTTT. The genes are TRBV7-8 and TRBJ1-3; D is unresolved. CDR3 length: 13 amino acids. Germline CDR1 reads SGHVS; CDR2 reads FQNEAQ. V shed 1 base and J shed 4 bases, with 5 bases lying between them.

The chain employs TRBV7-3 and TRBJ1-1; D may be TRBD1 (5 bases). The CDR3 has 15 amino acids. In germline, CDR1 is SGHTA, CDR2 FQGTGA. Trimming shortened V by 2 bases and J by 5 bases, and 15 bases separated the two germline ends. DNA of the CDR3: TGTGCCAGCAGCTTAGGGGGGAGCCCCGGGACTGAAGCTTTCTTT. Its protein product is CASSLGGSPGTEAFF.

In its sample, this clone was seen once. The V and J genes are TRBV13 and TRBJ2-5; TRBD2 matches at 7 bases. Germline V gene sequence: CDR1 PRHDT, CDR2 FYEKMQ (reference sequence). This CDR3 contains 17 residues. V dropped 5 bases and J dropped 2; count of bases not matched to a gene: 14. In nucleotides, the CDR3 is TGTGCCAGCAGCCCTCGGTTTGCCTTGGGGGGGCAAGAGACCCAGTACTTC. Amino acid sequence: CASSPRFALGGQETQYF.

The CDR3 region has the DNA TGTGCCAGCAGTAGACAGGGCGGAAATCAGCCCCAGCATTTT. Amino acid sequence: CASSRQGGNQPQHF. The rearrangement joins TRBV6-5 to TRBJ1-5, with 7 bases matching TRBD1. Germline V CDR1 and CDR2: MNHEY, SVGAGI. This CDR3 spans 14 amino acids. Trimming cost V 5 bases and J 4 bases; bases outside gene matches: 5.

The V and J genes are TRBV5-6 and TRBJ2-6, with D possibly being TRBD1 (5 bases). Trimming stripped 2 bases from V and 2 bases from J, with 11 bases between. Germline CDR1 and CDR2: SGHDT and YYEEEE. The CDR3 totals 16 residues. The CDR3: CASSLFRVAGANVLTF. The DNA of the CDR3 is TGTGCCAGCAGCTTATTCAGGGTGGCTGGGGCCAACGTCCTGACTTTC.

V gene TRBV27 combines with J gene TRBJ2-5; D not resolved. This CDR3 comprises 17 residues. V was cut by 0 bases and J by 1 base, with 15 bases left in between. The V gene's germline CDR1 is MNHEY and CDR2 SMNVEV (reference sequence). CDR3 sequence (DNA): TGTGCCAGCAGTTTATCCCCATTGCTTCATAGCCAAGAGACCCAGTACTTC. Residues: CASSLSPLLHSQETQYF.

This clone was recorded a few times. The V and J genes are TRBV6-1 and TRBJ1-2; D might be TRBD1 (5 bases). The length of the CDR3 is 16 residues. V gave up 4 bases and J gave up 2 bases, with 17 bases separating them. Germline lookup yields CDR1 MNHNS and CDR2 SASEGT. CDR3 in amino acids: CASSVDQGPRNYGYTF. The DNA of the CDR3 is TGTGCCAGCAGTGTAGACCAGGGCCCCCGCAACTATGGCTACACCTTC.

This clone was counted many times. J is TRBJ1-4 and V is TRBV30, with D uncertain. Germline V gene data show CDR1 as GTSNPN and CDR2 as SVGIG (reference sequence). The CDR3 totals 15 residues. With 0 bases removed from V and 2 bases from J, the gap between germline ends came to 10 bases. CDR3: CAWSVLGSTNEKLFF. DNA for the CDR3: TGTGCCTGGAGTGTACTGGGGAGCACTAATGAAAAACTGTTTTTT.

For this clone: The junction and the germline gene differ at one end; a read error may be behind it. The DNA for the CDR3 is TGTTCCAGCAGCTTGACAGGGTACGAGCAGTACTTC. It translates to CSSSLTGYEQYF. The V gene is TRBV7-9, the J gene TRBJ2-7; 7 bases agree with TRBD1. The CDR3 is made up of 12 amino acids. The germline V gene encodes CDR1 SEHNR and CDR2 FQNEAQ (reference sequence).

V gene TRBV9 combines with J gene TRBJ1-4; possibly TRBD1 for D (6 bases). This CDR3 spans 16 amino acids. The V end was cut by 3 bases, the J end by 2 bases, with 14 bases between. Germline CDR1 is SGDLS and CDR2 is YYNGEE. CDR3 in amino acids: CASSADVQGTNEKLFF. In DNA, the CDR3 is TGTGCCAGCAGCGCTGACGTACAGGGTACTAATGAAAAACTGTTTTTT. Together with reference TRBV9 and TRBJ1-4, the CDR3 gives the full variable domain: DSGVTQTPKHLITATGQRVTLRCSPRSGDLSVYWYQQSLDQGLQFLIQYYNGEERAKGNILERFSAQQFPDLHSELNLSSLELGDSALYFCASSADVQGTNEKLFFGSGTQLSVL.

This chain connects TRBV7-9 to TRBJ2-7; D is ambiguous. CDR3 size: 12 residues. The germline V gene has CDR1 SEHNR and CDR2 FQNEAQ (reference sequence). The V end lost 5 bases, the J end lost 2 bases, and 7 bases lay between the germline ends. The CDR3 coding sequence is TGTGCCAGCAGCAAACAGACCTACGAGCAGTACTTC. It yields the protein CASSKQTYEQYF. Drawing the rest from reference TRBV7-9 and TRBJ2-7, the complete variable domain is DTGVSQNPRHKITKRGQNVTFRCDPISEHNRLYWYRQTLGQGPEFLTYFQNEAQLEKSRLLSDRFSAERPKGSFSTLEIQRTEQGDSAMYLCASSKQTYEQYFGPGTRLTVT.

The J gene is TRBJ2-7, the V gene TRBV30, with D unresolved. The V end was cut by 0 bases, the J end by 0 bases, with 12 bases between. Looked up from germline, CDR1 is GTSNPN and CDR2 is SVGIG (reference sequence). This CDR3 has 15 amino acids. The CDR3 DNA sequence: TGTGCCTGGAGTGTACGTGGTGGGCCCTCCTACGAGCAGTACTTC. It yields the protein CAWSVRGGPSYEQYF.

The chain employs TRBV5-5 and TRBJ2-7, with TRBD1 matching 8 bases. Germline V gene sequence: CDR1 SGHKS, CDR2 YYEKEE (reference sequence). This CDR3 comprises 18 residues. Trimming cost V 5 bases and J 3 bases; bases outside gene matches: 19. The CDR3 protein is CASSSWGPNRGNFYEQYF. The CDR3 nucleotides are TGTGCCAGCAGTAGTTGGGGACCGAACAGGGGGAATTTCTACGAGCAGTACTTC.

This clone was detected only a few times. The chain combines TRBV2 with TRBJ1-5; D is ambiguous. CDR1 is SNHLY, CDR2 FYNNEI, per germline. The CDR3 has 11 residues. Trimming removed 1 base from V and 9 bases from J, with 4 bases in between. CDR3 DNA sequence: TGTGCCAGCAGTGAAGGAGGGCCCCAGCATTTT. Its protein is CASSEGGPQHF.

The rearrangement links TRBV5-8 to TRBJ2-5, with 8 nucleotides matching TRBD2. Losses at the gene ends were 4 bases for V and 5 bases for J; bases not matched to a gene: 10. The germline V gene encodes CDR1 SGHTS and CDR2 YDEGEE. The CDR3 length is 15 residues. This chain's CDR3 is CASSKALAGRETQYF. The DNA for the CDR3 is TGTGCCAGCAGCAAAGCTCTAGCGGGTCGGGAGACCCAGTACTTC. Full variable domain (rest looked up from reference TRBV5-8 and TRBJ2-5): EAGVTQSPTHLIKTRGQQATLRCSPISGHTSVYWYQQALGLGLQFLLWYDEGEERNRGNFPPRFSGRQFPNYSSELNVNALELEDSALYLCASSKALAGRETQYFGPGTRLLVL.